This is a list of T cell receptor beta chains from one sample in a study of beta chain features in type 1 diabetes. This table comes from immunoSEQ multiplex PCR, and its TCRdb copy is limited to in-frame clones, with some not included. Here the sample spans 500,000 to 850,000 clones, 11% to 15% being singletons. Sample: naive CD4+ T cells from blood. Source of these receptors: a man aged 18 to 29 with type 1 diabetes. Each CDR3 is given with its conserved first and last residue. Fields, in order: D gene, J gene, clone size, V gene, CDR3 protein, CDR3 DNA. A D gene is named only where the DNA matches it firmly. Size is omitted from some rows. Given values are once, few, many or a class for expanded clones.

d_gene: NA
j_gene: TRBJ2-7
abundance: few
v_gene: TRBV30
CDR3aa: CAWSSGAYEQYF
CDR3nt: TGTGCCTGGAGTTCGGGGGCCTACGAGCAGTACTTC

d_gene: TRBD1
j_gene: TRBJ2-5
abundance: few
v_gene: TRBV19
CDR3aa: CASNGQGGKTQYF
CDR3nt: TGTGCCAGTAACGGACAGGGCGGAAAGACCCAGTACTTC

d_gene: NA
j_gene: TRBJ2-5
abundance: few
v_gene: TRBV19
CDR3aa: CASSTPGEETQYF
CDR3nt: TGTGCCAGTAGTACCCCAGGGGAGGAGACCCAGTACTTC

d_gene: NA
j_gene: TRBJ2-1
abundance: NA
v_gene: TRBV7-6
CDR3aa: CASSLEGQGFHEQFF
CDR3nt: TGTGCCAGCAGCTTAGAAGGGCAGGGTTTTCATGAGCAGTTCTTC

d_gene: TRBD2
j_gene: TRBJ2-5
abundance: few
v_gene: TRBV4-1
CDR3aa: CASSQRGGTQETQYF
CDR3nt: TGCGCCAGCAGCCAGAGGGGAGGGACTCAAGAGACCCAGTACTTC

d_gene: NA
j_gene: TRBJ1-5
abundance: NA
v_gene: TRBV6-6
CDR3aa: CASSYPRNPQHF
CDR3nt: TGTGCCAGCAGCTACCCGAGGAATCCCCAGCATTTT

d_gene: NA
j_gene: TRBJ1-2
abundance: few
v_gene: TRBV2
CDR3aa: CASSEAELNGYTF
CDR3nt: TGTGCCAGCAGTGAAGCCGAGTTAAATGGCTACACCTTC

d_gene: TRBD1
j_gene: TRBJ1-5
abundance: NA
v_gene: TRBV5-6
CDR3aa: CASSLSGQAQPQHF
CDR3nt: TGTGCCAGCAGCTTATCGGGACAGGCACAGCCCCAGCATTTT

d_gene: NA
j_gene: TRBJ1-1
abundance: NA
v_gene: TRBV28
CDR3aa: CASSPPTVRGAEAFF
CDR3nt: TGTGCCAGCAGTCCCCCCACTGTGAGGGGAGCTGAAGCTTTCTTT

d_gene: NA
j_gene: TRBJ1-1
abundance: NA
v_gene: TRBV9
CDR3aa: CASSPNPYGDTEAFF
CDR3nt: TGTGCCAGCAGCCCAAACCCTTACGGGGACACTGAAGCTTTCTTT

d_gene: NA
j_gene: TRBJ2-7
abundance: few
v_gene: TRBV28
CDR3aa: CASRDGTYEQYF
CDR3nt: TGTGCCAGCCGAGACGGCACCTACGAGCAGTACTTC

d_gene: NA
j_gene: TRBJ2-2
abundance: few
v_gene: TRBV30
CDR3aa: CAWSARQANTGELFF
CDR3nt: TGTGCCTGGAGTGCCCGACAGGCGAACACCGGGGAGCTGTTTTTT

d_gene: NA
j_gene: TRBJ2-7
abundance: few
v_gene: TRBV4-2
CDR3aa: CASSQESRDEQYF
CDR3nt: TGTGCCAGCAGCCAAGAGTCGAGGGACGAGCAGTACTTC

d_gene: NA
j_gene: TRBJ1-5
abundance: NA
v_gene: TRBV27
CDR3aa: CASSSGLGGQPQHF
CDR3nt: TGTGCCAGCAGTTCGGGGCTTGGGGGCCAGCCCCAGCATTTT

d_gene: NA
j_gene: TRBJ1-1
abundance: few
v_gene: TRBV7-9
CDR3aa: CASSFETNTEAFF
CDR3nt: TGTGCCAGCAGCTTCGAAACGAACACTGAAGCTTTCTTT

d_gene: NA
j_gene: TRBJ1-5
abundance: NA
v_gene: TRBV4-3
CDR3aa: CASSQARVSTQPQHF
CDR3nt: TGCGCCAGCAGCCAAGCCCGAGTGAGTACCCAGCCCCAGCATTTT

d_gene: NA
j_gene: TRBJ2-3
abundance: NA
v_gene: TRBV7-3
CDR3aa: CASSLSGVADTQYF
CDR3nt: TGTGCCAGCAGCTTATCAGGGGTGGCAGATACGCAGTATTTT

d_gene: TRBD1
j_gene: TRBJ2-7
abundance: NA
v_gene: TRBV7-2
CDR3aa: CASSPRQGPYEQYF
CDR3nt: TGTGCCAGCAGCCCCCGACAGGGCCCCTACGAGCAGTACTTC

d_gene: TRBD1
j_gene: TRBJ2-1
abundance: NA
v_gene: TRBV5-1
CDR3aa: CASSFRGQGESEQFF
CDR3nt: TGCGCCAGCAGCTTCAGGGGACAGGGTGAAAGTGAGCAGTTCTTC

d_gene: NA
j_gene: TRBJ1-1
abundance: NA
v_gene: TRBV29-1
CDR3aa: CSARYSTTEAFF
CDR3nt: TGCAGCGCCCGTTACTCGACCACTGAAGCTTTCTTT

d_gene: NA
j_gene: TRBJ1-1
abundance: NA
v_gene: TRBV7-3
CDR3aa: CASSSLPGWGGNTEAFF
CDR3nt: TGTGCCAGCAGCTCCCTCCCTGGCTGGGGTGGGAACACTGAAGCTTTCTTT

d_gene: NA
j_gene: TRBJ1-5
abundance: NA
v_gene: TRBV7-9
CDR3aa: CASSLGGQPQHF
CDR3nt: TGTGCCAGCAGCTTGGGAGGTCAGCCCCAGCATTTT

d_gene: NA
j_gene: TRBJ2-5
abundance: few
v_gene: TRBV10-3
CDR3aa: CAISTGTRWDQETQYF
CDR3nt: TGTGCCATCAGCACCGGGACACGGTGGGATCAAGAGACCCAGTACTTC

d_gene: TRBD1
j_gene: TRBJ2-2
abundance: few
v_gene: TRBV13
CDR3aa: CASSFPGQGSIGELFF
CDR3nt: TGTGCCAGCAGCTTCCCGGGACAGGGGTCTATCGGGGAGCTGTTTTTT

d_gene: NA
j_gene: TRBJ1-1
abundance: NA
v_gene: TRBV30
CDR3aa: CACFGGSQNTEAFF
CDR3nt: TGTGCCTGTTTTGGGGGGTCTCAGAACACTGAAGCTTTCTTT

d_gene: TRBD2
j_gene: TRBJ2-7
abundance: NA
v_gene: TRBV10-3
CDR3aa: CAITTGLAGGDEQYF
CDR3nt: TGTGCCATCACTACGGGACTAGCGGGAGGTGACGAGCAGTACTTC

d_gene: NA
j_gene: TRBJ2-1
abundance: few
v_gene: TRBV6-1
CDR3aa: CASRADLVHVQFF
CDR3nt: TGTGCCAGCAGAGCGGACTTGGTACATGTTCAGTTCTTC

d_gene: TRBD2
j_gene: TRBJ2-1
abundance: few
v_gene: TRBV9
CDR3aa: CASSTGGASGYNEQFF
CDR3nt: TGTGCCAGCAGTACAGGCGGGGCTAGCGGTTACAATGAGCAGTTCTTC